Presented here are 14 T cell receptor beta chains from one specimen sequenced in a study of beta chain features in type 1 diabetes. For these TCRs, the target antigens are not known. As every portion of the isolated RNA was reverse transcribed, the sequencing read expressed TCRB transcripts. TCRdb's table, derived via immunoSEQ multiplex PCR, lists solely in-frame clones and lacks some. The data contain 500,000 to 850,000 clones, more than 13% of them singletons. Study-level points and caveats: Within each of all four CD4+ subsets, Type 1 diabetes patients had TCRB CDR3s that were moderately but significantly shorter.

Input material: naive CD4+ T cells from blood. Every receptor here comes from a man between 18 and 29 years old with type 1 diabetes.

This clone has a handful of counts. The chain recombines TRBV5-1 with TRBJ2-3; tentative D call: TRBD2 (6 bases). The V end lost 2 bases, the J end lost 0 bases, and 16 bases lay between the germline ends. The CDR3 sequence is 17 residues long. Germline V CDR1 and CDR2: SGHRS, YFSETQ. This chain's CDR3 is CASSLGSGGSSTDTQYF. The CDR3 region has the DNA TGCGCCAGCAGCTTAGGGTCCGGGGGATCTAGCACAGATACGCAGTATTTT.

V is TRBV5-6 and J is TRBJ2-4; D is perhaps TRBD2 (6 bases). Germline V CDR1 and CDR2: SGHDT, YYEEEE. The CDR3 runs 14 residues. The V gene lost 5 bases and the J gene lost 8 bases, with 17 bases spanning the gap. CDR3 nucleotides: TGTGCCAGCAGTCCGTTAACTAGCAGGCACATTCAGTACTTC. Protein sequence: CASSPLTSRHIQYF.

The J gene is TRBJ2-1, the V gene TRBV9; TRBD2 is a possible D gene (6 bases). CDR3 size: 16 residues. The germline V gene encodes CDR1 SGDLS and CDR2 YYNGEE. Between the trimmed V and J ends, which lost 1 base and 0 bases, there was a span of 11 bases. CDR3 sequence: CASSVRRESSYNEQFF. CDR3 nucleotides: TGTGCCAGCAGCGTACGACGGGAGAGCTCCTACAATGAGCAGTTCTTC.

The genes are TRBV5-1 and TRBJ1-2, with 8 bases fitting TRBD1. Germline lookup yields CDR1 SGHRS and CDR2 YFSETQ. The CDR3 extends over 15 amino acids. Losses at the gene ends were 3 bases for V and 2 bases for J; bases not matched to a gene: 6. CDR3 DNA: TGCGCCAGCAGCTCCATAGGACAGGGAAACTATGGCTACACCTTC. It yields the protein CASSSIGQGNYGYTF.

This clone was counted between two and nine times. This chain links TRBV2 with TRBJ2-2; D remains ambiguous. V gave up 3 bases and J gave up 1 base, with 12 bases separating them. The CDR3 contains 16 residues. Germline CDR1 is SNHLY and CDR2 is FYNNEI. CDR3 coding DNA: TGTGCCAGCAGTGAGGTGTTTTCCGGGAACACCGGGGAGCTGTTTTTT. It codes for CASSEVFSGNTGELFF.

Only a few counts were recorded for this clone. The genes are TRBV21-1 and TRBJ2-7; the table's D gene call, TRBD2, was not cross checked with the DNA. TRBV21-1 is a pseudogene segment. The CDR3 contains 15 residues. The CDR3 sequence is CASSPTSGAAYEQYF. As DNA, the CDR3 is TGTGCCAGCAGCCCGACTAGCGGGGCCGCCTACGAGCAGTACTTC.

This clone has a handful of counts. The J gene is TRBJ1-2, the V gene TRBV28; D gene uncertain. CDR1 and CDR2 (germline): MDHEN, SYDVKM. The V end lost 2 bases, the J end lost 0 bases, and 4 bases lay between the germline ends. This CDR3 spans 13 amino acids. The CDR3 sequence: CASSLTSNYGYTF. The CDR3 region has the DNA TGTGCCAGCAGTTTAACTTCTAACTATGGCTACACCTTC.

The sample holds a few counts of this clone. This chain links TRBV27 with TRBJ1-4, with 7 bases matching TRBD1. Germline V gene sequence: CDR1 MNHEY, CDR2 SMNVEV (reference sequence). The ends lost 7 bases at V and 4 bases at J; junction bases unmatched: 12. This CDR3 comprises 16 residues. In DNA form, the CDR3 reads TGTGCCAGCACCCTCCTGACAGGGCGAGATAATGAAAAACTGTTTTTT. Translation: CASTLLTGRDNEKLFF.

This clone has only a few counts. This chain uses TRBV9 with TRBJ2-5, with D perhaps matching TRBD1 (6 bases). With 2 bases removed from V and 5 bases from J, the gap between germline ends came to 13 bases. Per the germline V gene, CDR1 is SGDLS and CDR2 is YYNGEE. The CDR3 covers 14 residues. The CDR3 spells CASSVQGSSETQYF. CDR3 coding DNA: TGTGCCAGCAGCGTCCAGGGGTCTTCGGAGACCCAGTACTTC.

The chain couples TRBV7-2 to TRBJ2-7; tentative D call: TRBD2 (5 bases). The V gene's germline CDR1 is SGHTA and CDR2 FQGNSA. V was clipped by 6 bases and J by 0 bases, with 15 bases between them. The CDR3 extends over 15 amino acids. The CDR3 bases are TGTGCCAGCAGTAGTCAGCGGTCGAGCTCCTACGAGCAGTACTTC. Protein sequence: CASSSQRSSSYEQYF.

This clone was counted between two and nine times. This chain joins TRBV6-6 and TRBJ2-7; D gene ambiguous. CDR1 and CDR2 (germline): MNHNY, SVGAGI (reference sequence). V dropped 2 bases and J dropped 5 bases, with 10 bases sitting between them. The CDR3 spans 13 residues. Here the CDR3 DNA reads TGTGCCAGCAGTTACCGGGCTTTGGACGAGCAGTACTTC. Amino acids: CASSYRALDEQYF.

The rearrangement joins TRBV19 to TRBJ1-1, with D perhaps matching TRBD1 (6 bases). Germline assignment: CDR1 LNHDA and CDR2 SQIVND (reference sequence). V was trimmed by 6 bases and J by 4 bases, leaving 15 bases between them. This CDR3 region has 14 residues. The CDR3 nucleotides read TGTGCCAGTAGCGAGAGTCCAGGGGCCACTGAAGCTTTCTTT. It encodes CASSESPGATEAFF.

The J gene is TRBJ2-4, the V gene TRBV4-3; TRBD1 aligns across 7 bases. The V and J ends lost 0 bases and 6 bases, in that order; junction bases with no gene match: 11. CDR3 length equals 17 residues. Germline V gene lookup returns CDR1 LGHNA and CDR2 YSLEER. The CDR3 sequence is CASSQDRSGQPLNIQYF. The CDR3 DNA follows: TGCGCCAGCAGCCAAGATCGCTCGGGACAGCCCTTAAACATTCAGTACTTC.

This clone was seen a few times. The chain carries TRBV6-5 and TRBJ2-3, with TRBD1 as a possible D gene (6 bases). V shed 10 bases and J shed 4 bases, with 12 bases lying between them. The CDR3 loop spans 12 amino acids. Germline V gives CDR1 MNHEY, CDR2 SVGAGI. The CDR3 DNA sequence: TGTGCCACCCGACAGGAGGCAGATACGCAGTATTTT. Protein product: CATRQEADTQYF.